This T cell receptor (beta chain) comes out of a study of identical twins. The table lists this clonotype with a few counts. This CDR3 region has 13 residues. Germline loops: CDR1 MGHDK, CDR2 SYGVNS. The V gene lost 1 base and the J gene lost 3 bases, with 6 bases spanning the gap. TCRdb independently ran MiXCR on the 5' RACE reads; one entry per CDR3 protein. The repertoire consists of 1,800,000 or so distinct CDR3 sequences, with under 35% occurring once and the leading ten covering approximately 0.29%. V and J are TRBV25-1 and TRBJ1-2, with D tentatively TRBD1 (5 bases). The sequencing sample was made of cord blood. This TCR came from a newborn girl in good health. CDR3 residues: CASSEWGHYGYTF. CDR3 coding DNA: TGTGCCAGCAGTGAATGGGGACACTATGGCTACACCTTC.